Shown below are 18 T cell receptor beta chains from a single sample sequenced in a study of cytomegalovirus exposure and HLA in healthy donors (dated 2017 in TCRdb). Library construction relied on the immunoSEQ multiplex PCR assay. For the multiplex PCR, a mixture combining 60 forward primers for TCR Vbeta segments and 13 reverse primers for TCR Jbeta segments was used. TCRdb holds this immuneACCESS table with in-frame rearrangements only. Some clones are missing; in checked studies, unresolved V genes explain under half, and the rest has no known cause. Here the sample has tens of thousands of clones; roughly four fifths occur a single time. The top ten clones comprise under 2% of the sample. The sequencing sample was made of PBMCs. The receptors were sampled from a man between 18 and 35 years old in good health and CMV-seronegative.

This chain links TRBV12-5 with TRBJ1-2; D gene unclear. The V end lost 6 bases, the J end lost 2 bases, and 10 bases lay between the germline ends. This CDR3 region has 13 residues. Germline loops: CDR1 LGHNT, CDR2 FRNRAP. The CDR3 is CASGKTENYGYTF. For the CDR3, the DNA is TGTGCTAGTGGCAAGACGGAGAACTATGGCTACACCTTC.

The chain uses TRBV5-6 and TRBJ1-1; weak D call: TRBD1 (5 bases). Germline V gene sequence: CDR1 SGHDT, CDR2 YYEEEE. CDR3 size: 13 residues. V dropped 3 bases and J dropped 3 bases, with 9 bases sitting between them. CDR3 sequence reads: CASSSPGYTEAFF. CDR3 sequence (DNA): TGTGCCAGCAGCTCCCCAGGGTACACTGAAGCTTTCTTT. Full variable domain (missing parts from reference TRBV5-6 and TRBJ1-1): DAGVTQSPTHLIKTRGQQVTLRCSPKSGHDTVSWYQQALGQGPQFIFQYYEEEERQRGNFPDRFSGHQFPNYSSELNVNALLLGDSALYLCASSSPGYTEAFFGQGTRLTVV.

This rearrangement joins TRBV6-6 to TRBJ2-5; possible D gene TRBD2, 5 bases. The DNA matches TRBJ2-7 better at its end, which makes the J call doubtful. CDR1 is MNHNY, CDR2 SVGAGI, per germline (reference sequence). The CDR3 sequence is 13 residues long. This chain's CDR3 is CASSLRGSHEQYF. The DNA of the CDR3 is TGTGCCAGCAGCCTTAGAGGGTCCCACGAGCAGTACTTC.

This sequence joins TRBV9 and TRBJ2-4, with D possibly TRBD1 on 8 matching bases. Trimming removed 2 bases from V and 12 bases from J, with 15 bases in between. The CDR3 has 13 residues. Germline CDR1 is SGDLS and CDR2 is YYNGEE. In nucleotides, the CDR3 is TGTGCCAGCAGCGTTACAGGGGGGGACACTCAGTACTTC. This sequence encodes CASSVTGGDTQYF.

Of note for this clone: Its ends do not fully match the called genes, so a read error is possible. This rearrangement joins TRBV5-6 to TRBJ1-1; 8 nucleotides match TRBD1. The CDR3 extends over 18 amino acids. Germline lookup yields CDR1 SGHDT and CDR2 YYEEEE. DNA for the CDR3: TGTGCCATCAGCCACCTGACAGGGGTCTTCGTTCTTGACACTGAAGCTTTCTTT. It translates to CAISHLTGVFVLDTEAFF.

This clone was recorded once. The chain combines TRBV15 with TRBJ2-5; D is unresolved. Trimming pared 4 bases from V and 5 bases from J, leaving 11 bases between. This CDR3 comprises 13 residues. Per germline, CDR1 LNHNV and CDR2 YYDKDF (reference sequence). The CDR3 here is CATSTPPEETQYF. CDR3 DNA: TGTGCCACCAGCACCCCACCGGAGGAGACCCAGTACTTC.

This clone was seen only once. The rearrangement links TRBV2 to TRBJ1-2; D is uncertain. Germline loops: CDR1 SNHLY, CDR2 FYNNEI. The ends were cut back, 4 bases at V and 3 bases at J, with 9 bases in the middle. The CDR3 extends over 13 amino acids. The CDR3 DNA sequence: TGTGCCAGCAGTGGCGGGGAAGACTATGGCTACACCTTC. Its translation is CASSGGEDYGYTF.

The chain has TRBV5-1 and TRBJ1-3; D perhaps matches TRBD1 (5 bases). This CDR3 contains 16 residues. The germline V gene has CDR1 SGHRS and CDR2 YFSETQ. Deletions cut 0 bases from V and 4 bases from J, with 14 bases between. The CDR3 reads CASSLEGQSGGNTIYF. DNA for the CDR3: TGCGCCAGCAGCTTGGAGGGGCAGTCCGGAGGAAACACCATATATTTT.

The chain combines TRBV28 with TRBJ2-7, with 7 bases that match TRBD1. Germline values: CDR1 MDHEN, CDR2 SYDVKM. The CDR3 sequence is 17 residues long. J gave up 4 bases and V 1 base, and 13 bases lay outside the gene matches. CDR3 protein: CASSLSFPGQSLYEQYF. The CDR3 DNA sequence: TGTGCCAGCAGTTTATCTTTTCCGGGACAGTCCTTATACGAGCAGTACTTC.

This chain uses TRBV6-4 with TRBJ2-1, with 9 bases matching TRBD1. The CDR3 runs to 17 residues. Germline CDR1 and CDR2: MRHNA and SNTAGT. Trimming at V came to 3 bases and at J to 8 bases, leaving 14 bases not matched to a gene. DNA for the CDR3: TGTGCCAGCAGTGAAGCGAGTATGGGACAGGGCCGGGATGAGCAGTTCTTC. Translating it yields CASSEASMGQGRDEQFF.

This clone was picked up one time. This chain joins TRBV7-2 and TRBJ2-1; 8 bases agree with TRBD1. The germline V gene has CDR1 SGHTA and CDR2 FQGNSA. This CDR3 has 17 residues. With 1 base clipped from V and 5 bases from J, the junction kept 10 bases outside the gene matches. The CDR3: CASSLGRTGRVDNEQFF. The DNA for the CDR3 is TGTGCCAGCAGCTTAGGAAGGACAGGGAGAGTCGACAATGAGCAGTTCTTC.

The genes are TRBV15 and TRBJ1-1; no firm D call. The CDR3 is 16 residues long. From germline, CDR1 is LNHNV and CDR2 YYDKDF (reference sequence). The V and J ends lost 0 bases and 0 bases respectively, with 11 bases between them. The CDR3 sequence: CATSRDLRVVNTEAFF. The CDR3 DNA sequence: TGTGCCACCAGCAGAGATCTTAGAGTTGTGAACACTGAAGCTTTCTTT.

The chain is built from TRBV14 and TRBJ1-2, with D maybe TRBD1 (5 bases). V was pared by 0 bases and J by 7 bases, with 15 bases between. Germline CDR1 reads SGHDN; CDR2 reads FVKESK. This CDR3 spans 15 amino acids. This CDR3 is CASSQEEGQRVGYTF. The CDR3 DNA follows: TGTGCCAGCAGCCAAGAGGAGGGGCAGCGGGTTGGCTACACCTTC.

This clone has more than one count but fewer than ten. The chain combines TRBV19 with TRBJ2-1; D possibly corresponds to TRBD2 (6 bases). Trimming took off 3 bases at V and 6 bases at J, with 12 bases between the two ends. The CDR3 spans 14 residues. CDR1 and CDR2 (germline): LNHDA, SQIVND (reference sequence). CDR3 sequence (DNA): TGTGCCAGTAGTATTCTGGGAGGCGGCAATGAGCAGTTCTTC. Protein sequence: CASSILGGGNEQFF.

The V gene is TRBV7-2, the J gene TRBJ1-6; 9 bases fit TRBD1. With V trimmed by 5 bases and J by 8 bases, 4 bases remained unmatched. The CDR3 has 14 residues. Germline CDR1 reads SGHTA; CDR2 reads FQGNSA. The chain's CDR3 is CASSIRTGDSPLHF. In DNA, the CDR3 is TGTGCCAGCAGCATCAGGACAGGGGATTCACCCCTCCACTTT.

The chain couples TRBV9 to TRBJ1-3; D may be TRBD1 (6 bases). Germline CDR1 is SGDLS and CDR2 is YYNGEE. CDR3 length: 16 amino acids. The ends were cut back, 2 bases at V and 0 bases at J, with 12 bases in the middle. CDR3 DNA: TGTGCCAGCAGCGTTGACAGGCCTCGCTCTGGAAACACCATATATTTT. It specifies CASSVDRPRSGNTIYF.

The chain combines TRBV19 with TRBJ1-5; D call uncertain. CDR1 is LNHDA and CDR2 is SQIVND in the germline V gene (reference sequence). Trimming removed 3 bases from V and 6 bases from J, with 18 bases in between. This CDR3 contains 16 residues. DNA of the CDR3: TGTGCCAGTAGTATTAGTACCGGGTCTGGTGCTCAGCCCCAGCATTTT. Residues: CASSISTGSGAQPQHF.

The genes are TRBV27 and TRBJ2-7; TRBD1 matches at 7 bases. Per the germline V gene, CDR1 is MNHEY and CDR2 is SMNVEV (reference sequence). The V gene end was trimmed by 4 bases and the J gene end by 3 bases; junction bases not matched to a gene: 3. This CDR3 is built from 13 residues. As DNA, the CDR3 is TGTGCCAGCAGTTACCGACAGGGCTACGAGCAGTACTTC. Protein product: CASSYRQGYEQYF.